The clone carrying this T cell receptor (beta chain) appeared a few times. Its antigen remains unknown. CDR3 length: 15 amino acids. CDR1 is LNHDA, CDR2 SQIVND, per germline (reference sequence). V was cut by 5 bases and J by 7 bases, with 18 bases left in between. The data stem from a study of T-cell memory formation after mild COVID-19. Using constant-segment primers, 5'RACE produced TCR alpha and TCR beta cDNA libraries carrying sample barcodes and UMIs. MiXCR, run by TCRdb on the 5' RACE reads, gives a single entry per CDR3 protein. The table has about 360,000 distinct CDR3 sequences, roughly an eighth seen once. Points from the study as a whole: Researchers could not confirm that second-wave clones peaking on day 37 targeted SARS-CoV-2. Later expanders leaned CD4+, whereas clones that contracted between day 15 and 85 were balanced CD4/CD8. Some clones that responded turned up in pre-infection memory, which suggests that cross-reactive memory joined in.

The sample comprised PBMCs or a T cell subset sorted from them (not recorded which). The V gene is TRBV19, the J gene TRBJ1-5; TRBD1 might be the D (5 bases). The TCR originated in a man aged 18 to 30 who had mild COVID-19 (a few samples of this study predate the infection). Cell type and time point are not known. The DNA of the CDR3 is TGTGCCAGTAGTCCCACGGCGGGGGAGGTCCAGCCCCAGCATTTT. Encoded protein: CASSPTAGEVQPQHF. The full variable domain, rest sourced from reference TRBV19 and TRBJ1-5, is DGGITQSPKYLFRKEGQNVTLSCEQNLNHDAMYWYRQDPGQGLRLIYYSQIVNDFQKGDIAEGYSVSREKKESFPLTVTSAQKNPTAFYLCASSPTAGEVQPQHFGDGTRLSIL.